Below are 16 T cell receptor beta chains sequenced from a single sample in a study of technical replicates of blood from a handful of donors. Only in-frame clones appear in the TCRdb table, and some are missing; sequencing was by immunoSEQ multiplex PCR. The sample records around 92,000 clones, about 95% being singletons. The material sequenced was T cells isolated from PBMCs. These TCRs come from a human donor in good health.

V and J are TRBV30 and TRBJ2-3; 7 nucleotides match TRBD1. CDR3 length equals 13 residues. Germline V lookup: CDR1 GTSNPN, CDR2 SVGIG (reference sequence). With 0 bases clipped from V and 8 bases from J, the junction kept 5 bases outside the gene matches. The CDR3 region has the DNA TGTGCCTGGAGTGTACAGGGGCCCTTTACGCAGTATTTT. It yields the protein CAWSVQGPFTQYF.

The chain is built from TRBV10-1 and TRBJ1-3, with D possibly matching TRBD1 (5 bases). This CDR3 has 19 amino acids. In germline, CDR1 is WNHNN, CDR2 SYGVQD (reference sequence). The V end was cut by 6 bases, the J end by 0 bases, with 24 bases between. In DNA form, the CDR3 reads TGCGCCAGCAGGAGAACAGCGGCGGGGCGGCGGGACTCTGGAAACACCATATATTTT. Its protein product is CASRRTAAGRRDSGNTIYF.

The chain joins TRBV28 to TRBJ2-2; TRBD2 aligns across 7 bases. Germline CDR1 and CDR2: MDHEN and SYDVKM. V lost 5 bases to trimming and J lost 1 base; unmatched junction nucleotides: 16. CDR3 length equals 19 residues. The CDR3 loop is CASSPSGLTEIKNTGELFF. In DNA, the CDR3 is TGTGCCAGCAGTCCTAGCGGTCTAACTGAAATCAAGAACACCGGGGAGCTGTTTTTT.

CDR3 region: CASRRGSIEQYF. The CDR3, as DNA: TGTGCCAGCAGGCGGGGATCTATTGAGCAGTACTTC. The chain has TRBV2 and TRBJ2-7; D is possibly TRBD2 (6 bases). CDR1 is SNHLY, CDR2 FYNNEI, per germline. Trimming stripped 6 bases from V and 7 bases from J, with 13 bases between. CDR3 length: 12 residues.

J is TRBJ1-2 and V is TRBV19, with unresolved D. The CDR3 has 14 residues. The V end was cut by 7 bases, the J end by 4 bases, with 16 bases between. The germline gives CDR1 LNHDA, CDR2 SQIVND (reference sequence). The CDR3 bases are TGTGCCAGTAACTGGGCTGCGGGAAGCTATGGCTACACCTTC. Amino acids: CASNWAAGSYGYTF.

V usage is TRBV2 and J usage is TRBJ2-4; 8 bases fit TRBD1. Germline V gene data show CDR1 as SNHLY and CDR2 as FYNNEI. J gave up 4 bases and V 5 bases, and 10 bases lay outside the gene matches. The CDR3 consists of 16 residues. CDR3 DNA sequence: TGTGCCAGCAGTTCACCAGGACAGGGACAAAAAAACATTCAGTACTTC. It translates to CASSSPGQGQKNIQYF.

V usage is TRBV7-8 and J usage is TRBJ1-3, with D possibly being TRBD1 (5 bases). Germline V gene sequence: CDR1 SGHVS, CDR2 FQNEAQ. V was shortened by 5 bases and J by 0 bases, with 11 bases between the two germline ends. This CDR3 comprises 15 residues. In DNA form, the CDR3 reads TGTGCCAGCAGCAGAGACAGATCCTCTGGAAACACCATATATTTT. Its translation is CASSRDRSSGNTIYF. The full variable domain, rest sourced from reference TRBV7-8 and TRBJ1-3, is GAGVSQSPRYKVAKRGQDVALRCDPISGHVSLFWYQQALGQGPEFLTYFQNEAQLDKSGLPSDRFFAERPEGSVSTLKIQRTQQEDSAVYLCASSRDRSSGNTIYFGEGSWLTVV.

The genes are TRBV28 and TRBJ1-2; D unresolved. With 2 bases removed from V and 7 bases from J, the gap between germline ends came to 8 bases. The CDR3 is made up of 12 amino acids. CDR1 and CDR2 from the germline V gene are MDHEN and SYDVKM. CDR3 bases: TGTGCCAGCAGTTTAAGCGGATCTGGCTACACCTTC. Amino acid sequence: CASSLSGSGYTF.

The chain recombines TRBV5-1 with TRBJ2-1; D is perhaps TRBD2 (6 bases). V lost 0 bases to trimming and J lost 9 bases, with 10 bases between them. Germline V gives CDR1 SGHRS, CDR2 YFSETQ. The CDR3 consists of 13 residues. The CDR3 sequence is CASSLGLGGEQFF. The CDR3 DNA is TGCGCCAGCAGCTTGGGACTGGGGGGTGAGCAGTTCTTC.

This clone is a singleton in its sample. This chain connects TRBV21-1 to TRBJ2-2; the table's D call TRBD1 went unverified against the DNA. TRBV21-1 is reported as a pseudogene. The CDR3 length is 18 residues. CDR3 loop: CASSQTHRGDSNTGELFF. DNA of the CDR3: TGTGCCAGCAGCCAAACTCACAGGGGGGATAGTAACACCGGGGAGCTGTTTTTT.

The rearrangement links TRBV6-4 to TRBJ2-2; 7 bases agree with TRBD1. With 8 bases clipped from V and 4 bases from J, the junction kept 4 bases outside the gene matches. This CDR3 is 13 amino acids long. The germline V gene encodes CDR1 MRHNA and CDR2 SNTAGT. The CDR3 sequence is CASPGQITGELFF. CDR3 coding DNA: TGTGCCAGCCCGGGACAGATCACCGGGGAGCTGTTTTTT.

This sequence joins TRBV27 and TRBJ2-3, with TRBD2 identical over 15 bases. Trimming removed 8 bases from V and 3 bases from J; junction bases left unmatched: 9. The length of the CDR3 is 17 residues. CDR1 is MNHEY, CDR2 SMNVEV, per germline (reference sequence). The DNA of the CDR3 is TGTGCCAGCCGAAACCTGGGACTAGCGGGGGGAACAGATACGCAGTATTTT. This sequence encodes CASRNLGLAGGTDTQYF.

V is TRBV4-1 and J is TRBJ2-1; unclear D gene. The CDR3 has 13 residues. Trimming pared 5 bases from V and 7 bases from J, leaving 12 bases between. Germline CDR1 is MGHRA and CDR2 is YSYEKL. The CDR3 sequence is CASSSYPPNEQFF. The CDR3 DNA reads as TGCGCCAGCAGCTCGTATCCCCCTAATGAGCAGTTCTTC.

Here the CDR3 DNA reads TGTGCCAGCAGCACCTGGACAGGGGGCAATCGCCAGCCCCAGCATTTT. Its protein product is CASSTWTGGNRQPQHF. This sequence joins TRBV7-8 and TRBJ1-5; 11 positions agree with TRBD1. Germline V gene data show CDR1 as SGHVS and CDR2 as FQNEAQ. This CDR3 contains 16 residues. V gave up 5 bases and J gave up 7 bases; unmatched junction bases: 10. Full variable domain (rest looked up from reference TRBV7-8 and TRBJ1-5): GAGVSQSPRYKVAKRGQDVALRCDPISGHVSLFWYQQALGQGPEFLTYFQNEAQLDKSGLPSDRFFAERPEGSVSTLKIQRTQQEDSAVYLCASSTWTGGNRQPQHFGDGTRLSIL.

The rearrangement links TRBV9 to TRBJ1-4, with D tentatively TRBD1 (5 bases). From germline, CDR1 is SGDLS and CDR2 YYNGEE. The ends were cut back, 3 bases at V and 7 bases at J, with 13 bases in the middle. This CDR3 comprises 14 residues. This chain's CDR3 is CASSEDSFTEKLFF. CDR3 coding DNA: TGTGCCAGCAGCGAAGACAGCTTTACTGAAAAACTGTTTTTT.

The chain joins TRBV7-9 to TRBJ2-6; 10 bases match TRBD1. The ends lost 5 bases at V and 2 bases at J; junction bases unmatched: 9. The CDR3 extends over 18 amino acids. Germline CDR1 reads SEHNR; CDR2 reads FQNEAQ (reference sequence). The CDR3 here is CASSRDRGQAAGANVLTF. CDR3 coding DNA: TGTGCCAGCAGCCGCGACAGGGGGCAGGCGGCTGGGGCCAACGTCCTGACTTTC.